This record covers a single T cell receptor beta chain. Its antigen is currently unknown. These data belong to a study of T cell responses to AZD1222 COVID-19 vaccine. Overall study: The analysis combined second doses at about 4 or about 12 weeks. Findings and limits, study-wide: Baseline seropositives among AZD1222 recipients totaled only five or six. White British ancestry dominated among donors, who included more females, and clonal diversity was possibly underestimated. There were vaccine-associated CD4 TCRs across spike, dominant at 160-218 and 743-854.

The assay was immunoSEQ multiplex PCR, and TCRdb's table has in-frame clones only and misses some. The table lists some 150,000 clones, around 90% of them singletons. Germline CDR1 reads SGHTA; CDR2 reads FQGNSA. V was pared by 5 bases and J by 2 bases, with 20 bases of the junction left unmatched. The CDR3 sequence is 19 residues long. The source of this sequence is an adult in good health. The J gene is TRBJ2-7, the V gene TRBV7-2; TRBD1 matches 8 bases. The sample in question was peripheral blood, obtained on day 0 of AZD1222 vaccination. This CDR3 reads CASSPRGQVSHLAPYEQYF. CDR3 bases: TGTGCCAGCAGCCCCCGGGGACAGGTCTCCCACCTTGCGCCCTACGAGCAGTACTTC.